This T cell receptor (beta chain) derives from a study of identical twins (dated by TCRdb to the mid-2010s). At the level of the whole study: The study deep-sequenced TCR alpha and beta repertoires from monozygotic twins, unrelated adults of various ages and cord blood to test whether fetal clonotypes persist. Replicate twin experiments were performed at different times using different library preparation protocols to rule out contamination. Overall results and qualifications from the work: The excess sharing between twins in beta out-of-frame sequences was weaker because fewer shared sequences reduced the signal-to-noise ratio. Because the same donors could not be followed over many years, the conclusions relied on cross-sectional statistical analysis. In monozygotic twins, out-of-frame TCR alpha sharing was systematically underestimated by recombination models, although the models agreed with sharing between unrelated individuals. Fewer insertions were carried by abundant cord blood beta clonotypes, a similar but weaker trend appeared in young adult naive repertoires, and no such trend appeared in memory repertoires. Compared with coincidental sharing between unrelated individuals, out-of-frame TCR alpha sequences shared between twins showed an excess of sequences with low generation probability. Invariant T cells such as MAIT and iNKT could partly confound zero-insertion analyses, although diverse VJ usage argued against such confounding for most clonotypes.

Libraries were built with 5' RACE. TCRdb records Illumina HiSeq 2000 as the sequencer. Template switching introduced a universal primer binding site; the final cDNA contained a unique molecular identifier, enabling accurate counting of TCR cDNA molecules. Specific primers in the conserved constant-segment region were used to synthesize first-strand cDNA for the TCR alpha and beta chains. To control for contamination, every cDNA library carried two barcodes: a SMART-Mk sample barcode plus Illumina barcodes. TruSeq adapter sequences, together with Illumina sample barcodes, were added in two successive PCR steps. Sequencing of the TCR alpha and beta cDNA libraries was done on the Illumina HiSeq platform using custom primers. In the source study's methods: MiGEC was used to process raw reads and extract unique molecular identifiers, and MiXCR was used to find CDR3 positions. For each individual, recombination models were inferred using an EM algorithm with the repgenHMM and IGoR tools. The tcR package in R was used for shared clonotype analysis, with sharing normalized by the product of cloneset sizes. To study raw recombination free of thymic and clonal selection effects, out-of-frame nonproductive sequences were analyzed. Through fastp at Q25 and MiXCR, TCRdb rebuilt clones from the public reads, retaining in-frame beta chains. Identical CDR3 proteins give one entry, which carries the most common genes and DNA. TCRdb assigned the V and J calls; the authors' analysis was not used. A total of some 560,000 distinct CDR3 sequences appear in this sample, 9.6% of them only once. The ten largest account for around 3.1% of the sample.

Many counts were recorded for this clonotype. The antigen this receptor binds is unknown. Base qualities are not recorded, but no much larger clone differs from it by a single base. Trimming takes 0 bases from V and 1 base from J, and the germline ends sit 10 bases apart. The CDR3 contains 15 residues, cysteine and phenylalanine counted. The kept DNA is CDR3 alone, 45 bases in frame from the first base. Only healthy Caucasian donors were included. The twin cohort consisted of three pairs of female monozygotic twins, all aged about 18 to 29 years. Peripheral blood mononuclear cells were used as the source from which RNA for TCR libraries was isolated. This same sample was also taken into another study, of yellow fever vaccine responses in identical twins. That second report states: The authors reported that the T cell response to vaccination in identical twins appeared partly convergent and partly personalized. Focusing on identical twins, the study followed the T cell clones that responded to the vaccine, and did so with precision.

Sequenced material: PBMCs. This TCR was recovered from a woman aged 18-35 years in good health. The chain is assembled from TRBV12-3 or TRBV12-4 and TRBJ2-7; TRBD2 is a weak D gene call, 6 bases matching. Here is the DNA: TGTGCCAGCAGTTTAGCTGGGGGGACTTCCTACGAGCAGTACTTC. This yields the protein CASSLAGGTSYEQYF.